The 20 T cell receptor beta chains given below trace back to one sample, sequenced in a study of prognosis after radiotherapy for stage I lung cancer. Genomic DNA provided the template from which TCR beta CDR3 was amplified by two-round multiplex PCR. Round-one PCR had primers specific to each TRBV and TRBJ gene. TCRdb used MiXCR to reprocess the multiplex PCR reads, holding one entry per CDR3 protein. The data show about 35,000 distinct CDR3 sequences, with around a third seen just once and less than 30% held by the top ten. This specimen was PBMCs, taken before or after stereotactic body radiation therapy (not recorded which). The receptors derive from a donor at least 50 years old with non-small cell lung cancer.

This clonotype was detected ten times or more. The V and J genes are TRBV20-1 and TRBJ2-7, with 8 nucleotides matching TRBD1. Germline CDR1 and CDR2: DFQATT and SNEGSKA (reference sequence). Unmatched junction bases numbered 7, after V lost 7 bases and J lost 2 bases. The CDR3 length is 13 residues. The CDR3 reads CSVGAGGTYEQYF. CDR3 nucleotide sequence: TGCAGTGTGGGGGCAGGGGGCACCTACGAGCAGTACTTC.

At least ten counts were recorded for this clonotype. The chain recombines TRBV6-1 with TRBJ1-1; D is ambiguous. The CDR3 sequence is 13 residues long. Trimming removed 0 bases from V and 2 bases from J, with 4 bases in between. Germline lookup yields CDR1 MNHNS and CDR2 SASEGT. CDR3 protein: CASSEAANTEAFF. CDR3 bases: TGTGCCAGCAGTGAAGCGGCAAACACTGAAGCTTTCTTT.

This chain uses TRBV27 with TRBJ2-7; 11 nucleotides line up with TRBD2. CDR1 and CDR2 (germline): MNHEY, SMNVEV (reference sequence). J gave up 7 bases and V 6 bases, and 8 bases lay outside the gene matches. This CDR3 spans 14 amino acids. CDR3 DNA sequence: TGTGCCAGCAGGCCGCTTCTAGCGGGGGGTGAGCAGTACTTC. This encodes CASRPLLAGGEQYF.

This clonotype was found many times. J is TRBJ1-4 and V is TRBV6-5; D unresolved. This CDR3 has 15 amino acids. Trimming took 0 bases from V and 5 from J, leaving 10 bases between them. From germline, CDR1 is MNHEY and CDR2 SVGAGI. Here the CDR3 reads CASSYSGGQNEKLFF. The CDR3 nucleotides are TGTGCCAGCAGTTACTCCGGAGGCCAGAATGAAAAACTGTTTTTT.

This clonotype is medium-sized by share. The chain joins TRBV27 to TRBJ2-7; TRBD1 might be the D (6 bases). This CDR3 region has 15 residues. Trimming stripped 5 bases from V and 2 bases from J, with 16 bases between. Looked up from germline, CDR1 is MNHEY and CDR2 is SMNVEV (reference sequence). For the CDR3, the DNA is TGTGCCAGCAGTCCCGAAGGGGGATCCCCCTACGAGCAGTACTTC. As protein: CASSPEGGSPYEQYF.

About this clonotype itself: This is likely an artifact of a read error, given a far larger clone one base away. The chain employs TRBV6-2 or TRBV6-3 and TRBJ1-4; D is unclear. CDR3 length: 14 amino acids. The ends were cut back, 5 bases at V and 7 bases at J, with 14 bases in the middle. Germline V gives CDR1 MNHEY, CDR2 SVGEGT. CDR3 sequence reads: CASSDSGKGEKLFF. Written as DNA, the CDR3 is TGTGCCAGCAGTGATTCTGGGAAAGGTGAAAAACTGTTTTTT.

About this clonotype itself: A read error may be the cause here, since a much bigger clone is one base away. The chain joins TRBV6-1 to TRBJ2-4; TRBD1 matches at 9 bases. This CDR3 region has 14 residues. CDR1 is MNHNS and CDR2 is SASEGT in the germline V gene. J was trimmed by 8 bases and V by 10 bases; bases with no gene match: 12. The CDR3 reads CATDRGDREDIQYF. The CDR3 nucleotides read TGTGCCACTGACCGTGGGGACAGGGAGGACATTCAGTACTTC.

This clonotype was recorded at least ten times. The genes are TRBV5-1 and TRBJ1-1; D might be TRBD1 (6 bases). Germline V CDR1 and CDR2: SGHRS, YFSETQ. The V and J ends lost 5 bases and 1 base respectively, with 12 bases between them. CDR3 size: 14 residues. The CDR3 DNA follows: TGCGCCAGCAGTAGTAGGGGGGGGAACACTGAAGCTTTCTTT. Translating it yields CASSSRGGNTEAFF.

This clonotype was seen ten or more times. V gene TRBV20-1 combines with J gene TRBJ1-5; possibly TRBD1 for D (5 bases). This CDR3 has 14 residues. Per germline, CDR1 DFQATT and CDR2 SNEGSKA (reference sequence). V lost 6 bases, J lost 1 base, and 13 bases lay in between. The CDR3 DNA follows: TGCAGTGCCAAGACAGTGCTAAGCAATCAGCCCCAGCATTTT. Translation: CSAKTVLSNQPQHF.

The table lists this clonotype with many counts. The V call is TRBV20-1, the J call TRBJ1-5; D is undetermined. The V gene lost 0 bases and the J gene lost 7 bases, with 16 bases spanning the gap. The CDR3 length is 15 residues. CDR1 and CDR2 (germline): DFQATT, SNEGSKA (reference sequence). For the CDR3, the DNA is TGCAGTGCTAGAGATATCGGGTCAGGCGGGCAGCCCCAGCATTTT. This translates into CSARDIGSGGQPQHF.

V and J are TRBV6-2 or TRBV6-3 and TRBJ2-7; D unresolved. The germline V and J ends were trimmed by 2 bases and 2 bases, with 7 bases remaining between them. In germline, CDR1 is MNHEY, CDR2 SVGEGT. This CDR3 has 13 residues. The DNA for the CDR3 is TGTGCCAGCAGTTACAAGCATACCTACGAGCAGTACTTC. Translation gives CASSYKHTYEQYF.

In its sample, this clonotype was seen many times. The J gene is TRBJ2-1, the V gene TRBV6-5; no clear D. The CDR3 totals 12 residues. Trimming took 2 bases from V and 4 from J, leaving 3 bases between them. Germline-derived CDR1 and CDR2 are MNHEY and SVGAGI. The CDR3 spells CASSYPYNEQFF. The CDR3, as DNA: TGTGCCAGCAGTTACCCATACAATGAGCAGTTCTTC.

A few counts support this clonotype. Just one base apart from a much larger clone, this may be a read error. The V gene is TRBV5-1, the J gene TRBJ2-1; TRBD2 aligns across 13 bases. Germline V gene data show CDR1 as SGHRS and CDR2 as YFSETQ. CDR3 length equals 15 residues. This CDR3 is CASSGTSGTYNEQSF. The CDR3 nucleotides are TGCGCCAGCAGCGGGACTAGCGGGACTTACAATGAGCAGTCCTTC.

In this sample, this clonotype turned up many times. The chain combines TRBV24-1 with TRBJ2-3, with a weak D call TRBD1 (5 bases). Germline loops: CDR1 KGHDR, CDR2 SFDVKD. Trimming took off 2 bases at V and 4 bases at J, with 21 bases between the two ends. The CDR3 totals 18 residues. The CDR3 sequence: CATSDSRSLQGSPDTQYF. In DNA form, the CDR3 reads TGTGCCACCAGTGATTCTCGAAGTCTTCAGGGTAGTCCAGATACGCAGTATTTT.

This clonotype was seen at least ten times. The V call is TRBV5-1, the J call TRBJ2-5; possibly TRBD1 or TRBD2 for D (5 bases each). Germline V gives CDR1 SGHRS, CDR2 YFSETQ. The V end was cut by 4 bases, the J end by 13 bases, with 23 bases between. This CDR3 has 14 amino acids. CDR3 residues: CASSKAGTDPNGYF. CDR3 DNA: TGCGCCAGCAGCAAGGCCGGGACGGACCCTAATGGGTACTTC.

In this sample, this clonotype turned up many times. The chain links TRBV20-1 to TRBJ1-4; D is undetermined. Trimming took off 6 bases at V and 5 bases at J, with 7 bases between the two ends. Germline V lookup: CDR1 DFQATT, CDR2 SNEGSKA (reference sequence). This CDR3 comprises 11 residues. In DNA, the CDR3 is TGCAGTGCGGCTGAAAATGAAAAACTGTTTTTT. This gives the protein CSAAENEKLFF.

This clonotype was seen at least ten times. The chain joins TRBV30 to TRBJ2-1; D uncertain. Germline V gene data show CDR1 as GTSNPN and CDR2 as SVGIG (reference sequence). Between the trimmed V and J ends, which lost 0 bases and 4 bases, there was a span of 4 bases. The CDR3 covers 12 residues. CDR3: CAWSVLYNEQFF. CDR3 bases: TGTGCCTGGAGTGTACTATACAATGAGCAGTTCTTC.

This CDR3 is CATLPGGQTHYGYTF. The CDR3 region has the DNA TGTGCCACCCTCCCCGGGGGACAGACGCACTATGGCTACACCTTC. The V and J genes are TRBV6-2 or TRBV6-3 and TRBJ1-2; 7 nucleotides match TRBD1. V was pared by 10 bases and J by 3 bases, with 14 bases of the junction left unmatched. CDR3 length equals 15 residues. The germline V gene encodes CDR1 MNHEY and CDR2 SVGEGT.

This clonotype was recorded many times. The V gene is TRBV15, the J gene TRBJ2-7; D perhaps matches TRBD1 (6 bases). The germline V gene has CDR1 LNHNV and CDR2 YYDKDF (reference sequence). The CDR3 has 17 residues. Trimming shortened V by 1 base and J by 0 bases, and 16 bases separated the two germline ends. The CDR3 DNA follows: TGTGCCACCAGCAGAGCATTAATGGACAGAAGCTCCTACGAGCAGTACTTC. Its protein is CATSRALMDRSSYEQYF.

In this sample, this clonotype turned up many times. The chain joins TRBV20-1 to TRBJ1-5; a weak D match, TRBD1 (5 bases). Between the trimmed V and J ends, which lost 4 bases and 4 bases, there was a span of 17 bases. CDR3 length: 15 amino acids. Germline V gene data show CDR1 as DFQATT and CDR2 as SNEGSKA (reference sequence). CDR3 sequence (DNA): TGCAGTGCTAACCCGGGGGGAGGACCGAATCAGCCCCAGCATTTT. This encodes CSANPGGGPNQPQHF.